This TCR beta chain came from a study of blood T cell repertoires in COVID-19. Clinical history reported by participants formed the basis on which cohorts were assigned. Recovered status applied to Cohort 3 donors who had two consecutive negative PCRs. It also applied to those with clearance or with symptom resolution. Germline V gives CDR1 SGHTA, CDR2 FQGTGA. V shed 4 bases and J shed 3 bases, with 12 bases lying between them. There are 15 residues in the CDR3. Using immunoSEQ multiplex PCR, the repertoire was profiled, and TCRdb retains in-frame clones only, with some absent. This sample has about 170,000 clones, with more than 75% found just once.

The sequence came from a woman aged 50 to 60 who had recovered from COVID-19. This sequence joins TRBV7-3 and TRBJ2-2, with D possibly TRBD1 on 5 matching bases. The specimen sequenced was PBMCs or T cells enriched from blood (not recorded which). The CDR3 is CASSSQGLHTGELFF. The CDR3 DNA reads TGTGCCAGCAGCTCCCAGGGCCTACACACCGGGGAGCTGTTTTTT.